This is a list of T cell receptor beta chains from one sample in a study of T cell responses to AZD1222 COVID-19 vaccine. TCRdb keeps only in-frame clones here, not all; method: immunoSEQ multiplex PCR. The data show roughly 170,000 clones, approximately 86% seen once. Sequencing was performed on peripheral blood, taken on day 0 of AZD1222 vaccination. The receptors were sampled from an adult in good health. Both conserved end residues are part of each CDR3. A D gene is named only where the DNA matches it firmly. The size entry is marked missing in some rows and otherwise reads once, few, many or a size class.

v_gene	d_gene	j_gene	abundance	CDR3nt	CDR3aa
TRBV30	.	TRBJ2-7	.	TGTGCCTGGGTGACTGACTACGAGCAGTACTTC	CAWVTDYEQYF
TRBV7-3	TRBD1	TRBJ1-1	.	TGTGCCAGCAGGACAGGGAGGGACACTGAAGCTTTCTTT	CASRTGRDTEAFF
TRBV7-6	.	TRBJ2-5	few	TGTGCCAGCAGCTTACAGGTCACGGGGGTAGAGACCCAGTACTTC	CASSLQVTGVETQYF
TRBV7-2	.	TRBJ2-2	.	TGTGCCCGCGATGGTAACACCGGGGAGCTGTTTTTT	CARDGNTGELFF
TRBV30	TRBD1	TRBJ1-5	.	TGTGCCTGGAGAACCTGGGACAGTCCCCAGCATTTT	CAWRTWDSPQHF
TRBV28	.	TRBJ2-1	.	TGTGCCAGCAGTTCAAAATATGGGACCTCGGGCGAGCAGTTCTTC	CASSSKYGTSGEQFF
TRBV28	.	TRBJ2-1	.	TGTGCCAGCAGTTTGGGGGACAACAATGAGCAGTTCTTC	CASSLGDNNEQFF
TRBV5-1	TRBD1	TRBJ2-7	once	TGCGCCAGCAGCTTGGTGACAGGGACCGACGAGCAGTACTTC	CASSLVTGTDEQYF
TRBV20-1	.	TRBJ2-1	.	TGCAGTGCTAGAATTGATGAGCAGTTCTTC	CSARIDEQFF
TRBV18	.	TRBJ2-3	.	TGTGCCAGCTCACCTACGAGGTTGGTCTTCTTAACAGATACGCAGTATTTT	CASSPTRLVFLTDTQYF
TRBV9	.	TRBJ2-5	.	TGTGCCAGTTCACAGCGGACCCCCGGGCCACAAGAGACCCAGTACTTC	CASSQRTPGPQETQYF
TRBV19	TRBD1	TRBJ2-7	.	TGTGCCAGTAGTCCATTGGGACAGGGCTACGAGCAGTACTTC	CASSPLGQGYEQYF
TRBV15	TRBD2	TRBJ2-7	once	TGTGCCACCAGCAGAGAGCCAGGGACTACCTACGAGCAGTACTTC	CATSREPGTTYEQYF
TRBV12-3/TRBV12-4	.	TRBJ2-7	.	TGTGCCAGCAGTTTCCAAATTTCCTACGAGCAGTACTTC	CASSFQISYEQYF
TRBV12-3/TRBV12-4	.	TRBJ2-5	.	TGTGCCAGCAGGCCCATATTAACTGAGACCCAGTACTTC	CASRPILTETQYF
TRBV6-4	.	TRBJ1-1	.	TGTGCCAGCAGACGAAATAGGAACACTGAAGCTTTCTTT	CASRRNRNTEAFF
TRBV9	TRBD1	TRBJ2-7	.	TGTGCCAGCAGCGGAACAGGGGGCGAGCAGTACTTC	CASSGTGGEQYF